This TCR beta chain emerged from a study of shared clonotypes between healthy human individuals. On this clone itself: Its antigen is unknown.

Sequencing was performed with immunoSEQ multiplex PCR; in TCRdb, only in-frame clones are kept and a portion is missing. The sample contains about 680,000 clones, under 95% of which appear only once. From germline, CDR1 is SGDLS and CDR2 YYNGEE. The V end lost 2 bases, the J end lost 6 bases, and 13 bases lay between the germline ends. CDR3 length: 14 amino acids. Study results and caveats: Some naive CD4 clonotypes, 4% to 6%, turned up in common across several donors.

Terminally differentiated effector memory CD45RA+ cells were excluded from the naive CD8 cells, which were CD45RO-negative and positively selected for CCR7. The receptor's source is a man aged 30-40 years in good health. The sample comprised naive CD8+ T cells sorted from blood. The gene calls are TRBV9 and TRBJ2-3; no firm D call. Here the CDR3 DNA reads TGTGCCAGCAGCGTCTTCCCTGGGATGGATACGCAGTATTTT. It translates to CASSVFPGMDTQYF.